A selection of T cell receptor beta chains follows, all from one sample in a study of T cell repertoires in cytomegalovirus infection. Antigen specificity for these receptors is unknown. MiXCR, run by TCRdb on the reads, gives a single entry per CDR3 protein. The sample has fewer than 650,000 distinct CDR3 sequences; almost 40% are singletons. The source material was cultured PBMCs, sampled from culture after CMV antigen stimulation. The receptors stem from a human donor in good health (CMV status not recorded). Some clones in this sample may be carry-over from other donors' samples. CDR3s include the opening cysteine and the closing phenylalanine or tryptophan.

j_gene: TRBJ1-2; v_gene: TRBV12-3/TRBV12-4; CDR3aa: CASSLIGAGHGGYTF
j_gene: TRBJ2-2; v_gene: TRBV7-2; CDR3aa: CASSLQGLSGELFF
j_gene: TRBJ2-5; v_gene: TRBV19; CDR3aa: CASSMPFLGETQYF
j_gene: TRBJ2-7; v_gene: TRBV24-1; CDR3aa: CATKGPAGPPSYEQYF
j_gene: TRBJ2-2; v_gene: TRBV19; CDR3aa: CASSFPLRRELFF
j_gene: TRBJ1-5; v_gene: TRBV7-6; CDR3aa: CASSMDPGGNQPQHF
j_gene: TRBJ2-7; v_gene: TRBV2; CDR3aa: CARGGQSYEQYF
j_gene: TRBJ1-5; v_gene: TRBV19; CDR3aa: CASSIDRFGQPQHF
j_gene: TRBJ2-1; v_gene: TRBV6-1; CDR3aa: CASKGLDGNEQFF
j_gene: TRBJ2-1; v_gene: TRBV11-2; CDR3aa: CASRALAGGAEQFF
j_gene: TRBJ2-3; v_gene: TRBV15; CDR3aa: CATNPGQRLTDTQYF
j_gene: TRBJ2-1; v_gene: TRBV19; CDR3aa: CASDRDRVSSEQFF
j_gene: TRBJ1-2; v_gene: TRBV7-2; CDR3aa: CASSPQPQVADTF
j_gene: TRBJ1-2; v_gene: TRBV25-1; CDR3aa: CASRDRTGVGGYTF
j_gene: TRBJ2-5; v_gene: TRBV5-4; CDR3aa: CASSLKLGGRETQYF
j_gene: TRBJ1-1; v_gene: TRBV7-9; CDR3aa: CASGEGDTEAFF
j_gene: TRBJ1-2; v_gene: TRBV12-3/TRBV12-4; CDR3aa: CASSPPLPGGYTF
j_gene: TRBJ2-7; v_gene: TRBV6-2/TRBV6-3; CDR3aa: CATLAAGDGWDYEQYF
j_gene: TRBJ2-3; v_gene: TRBV2; CDR3aa: CASSVLLRGDRTDTQYF
j_gene: TRBJ1-5; v_gene: TRBV15; CDR3aa: CATSRVRGGEPQHF
j_gene: TRBJ1-1; v_gene: TRBV24-1; CDR3aa: CATSDGQGGEAFF
j_gene: TRBJ2-7; v_gene: TRBV6-2/TRBV6-3; CDR3aa: CASSPGLGQESYEQYF
j_gene: TRBJ2-4; v_gene: TRBV20-1; CDR3aa: CSARGDDIQYF
j_gene: TRBJ2-2; v_gene: TRBV4-1; CDR3aa: CASSPRPGATNTGELFF
j_gene: TRBJ2-1; v_gene: TRBV7-4; CDR3aa: CASSSSTGTAYNEQFF
j_gene: TRBJ2-3; v_gene: TRBV12-3/TRBV12-4; CDR3aa: CASEDVGGTDTQYF
j_gene: TRBJ1-1; v_gene: TRBV12-3/TRBV12-4; CDR3aa: CASSPQGPWTEAFF
j_gene: TRBJ1-3; v_gene: TRBV7-8; CDR3aa: CASSLTRGAGNTIYF
j_gene: TRBJ1-4; v_gene: TRBV28; CDR3aa: CASSLGDLGKLFF
j_gene: TRBJ2-1; v_gene: TRBV12-3/TRBV12-4; CDR3aa: CASRPGPLPGEQFF
j_gene: TRBJ2-7; v_gene: TRBV10-3; CDR3aa: CAISEMPASGTYEQYF
j_gene: TRBJ1-2; v_gene: TRBV7-2; CDR3aa: CASSLTDRGYGYTF